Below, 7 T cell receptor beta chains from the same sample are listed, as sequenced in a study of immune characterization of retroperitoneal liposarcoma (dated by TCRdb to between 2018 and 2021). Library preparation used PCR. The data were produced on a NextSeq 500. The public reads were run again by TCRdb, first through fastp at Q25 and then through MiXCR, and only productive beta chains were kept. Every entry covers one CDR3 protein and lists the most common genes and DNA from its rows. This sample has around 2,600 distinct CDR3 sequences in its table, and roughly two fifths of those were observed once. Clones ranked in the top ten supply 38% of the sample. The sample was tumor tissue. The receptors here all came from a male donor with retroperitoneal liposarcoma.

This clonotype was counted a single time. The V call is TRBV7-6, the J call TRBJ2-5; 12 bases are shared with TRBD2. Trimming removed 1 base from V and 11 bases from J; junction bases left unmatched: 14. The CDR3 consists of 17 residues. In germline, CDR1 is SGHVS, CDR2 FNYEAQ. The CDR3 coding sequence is TGTGCCAGCAGCTTAGGGGGACTAGCGGGCTACTACAATGAGCAGTACTTC. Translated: CASSLGGLAGYYNEQYF.

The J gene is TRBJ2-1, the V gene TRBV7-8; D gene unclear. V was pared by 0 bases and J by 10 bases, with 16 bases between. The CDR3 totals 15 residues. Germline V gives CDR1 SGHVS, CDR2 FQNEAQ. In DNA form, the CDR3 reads TGTGCCAGCAGCTTAGCTACCCCCGAGAAGGGCGAGCAGTTCTTC. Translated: CASSLATPEKGEQFF.

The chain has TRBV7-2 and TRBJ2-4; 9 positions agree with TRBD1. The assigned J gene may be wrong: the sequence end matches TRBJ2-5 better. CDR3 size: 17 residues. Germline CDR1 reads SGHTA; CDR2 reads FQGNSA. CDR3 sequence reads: CASSLWPGQGDQETQYF. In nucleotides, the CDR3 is TGTGCCAGCAGCTTATGGCCGGGACAGGGAGACCAAGAGACCCAGTACTTC.

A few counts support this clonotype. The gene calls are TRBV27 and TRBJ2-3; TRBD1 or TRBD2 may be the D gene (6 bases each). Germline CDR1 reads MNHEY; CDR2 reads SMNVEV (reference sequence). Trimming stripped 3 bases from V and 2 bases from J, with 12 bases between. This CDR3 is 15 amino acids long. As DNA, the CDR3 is TGTGCCAGCAGTTTGGGGGGCTTCCTCACAGATACGCAGTATTTT. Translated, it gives CASSLGGFLTDTQYF.

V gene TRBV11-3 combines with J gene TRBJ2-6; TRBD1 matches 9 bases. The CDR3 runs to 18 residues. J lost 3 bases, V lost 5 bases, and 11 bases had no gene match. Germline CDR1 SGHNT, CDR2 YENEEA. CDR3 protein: CASSPRDREAIGANVLTF. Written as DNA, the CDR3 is TGTGCCAGCAGCCCCAGGGACAGGGAAGCGATTGGGGCCAACGTCCTGACTTTC.

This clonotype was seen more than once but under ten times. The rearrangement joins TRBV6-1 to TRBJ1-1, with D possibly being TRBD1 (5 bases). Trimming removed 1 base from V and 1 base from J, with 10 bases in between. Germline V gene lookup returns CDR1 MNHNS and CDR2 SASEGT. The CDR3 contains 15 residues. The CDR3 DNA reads TGTGCCAGCAGTGAAGAGGGACTGGCGAACACTGAAGCTTTCTTT. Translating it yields CASSEEGLANTEAFF.

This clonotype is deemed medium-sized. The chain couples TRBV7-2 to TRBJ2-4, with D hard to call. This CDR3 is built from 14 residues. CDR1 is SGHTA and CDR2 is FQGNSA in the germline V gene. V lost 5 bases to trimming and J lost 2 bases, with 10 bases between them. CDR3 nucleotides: TGTGCCAGCAGCAGTTCTAATTCCAAAAACATTCAGTACTTC. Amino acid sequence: CASSSSNSKNIQYF.